This TCR beta chain was identified during a study of T cells after yellow fever vaccination. Regarding the study as a whole: CD4 and CD8 compartments shared a small share of clonotypes, likely from convergent recombination. Boosting was followed by the reappearance of most primary-vaccination clones (approximately 95% CD4, 85% to 90% CD8). From the bulk population, abundant clonotypes could contaminate and appear within FACS-sorted repertoires.

TCRdb reprocessed the 5' RACE reads via MiXCR and lists one record per CDR3 protein. There are about 350,000 distinct CDR3 sequences in the sample; 11% occur only once, and 18% lies in the top ten. CDR1 SGHTA and CDR2 FQGNSA come from the germline V gene. This CDR3 has 15 residues. J lost 3 bases, V lost 4 bases, and 4 bases had no gene match. This clonotype was observed a handful of times. Its cognate antigen is unknown. The sample here was PBMCs, taken on the day of the first yellow fever vaccination. The chain uses TRBV7-2 and TRBJ1-5; 9 bases match TRBD1. The TCR was taken from a man in his late teens or twenties who received the YFV17D yellow fever vaccine. Here the CDR3 reads CASSWGQGPNQPQHF. The DNA for the CDR3 is TGTGCCAGCAGCTGGGGACAGGGTCCCAATCAGCCCCAGCATTTT.